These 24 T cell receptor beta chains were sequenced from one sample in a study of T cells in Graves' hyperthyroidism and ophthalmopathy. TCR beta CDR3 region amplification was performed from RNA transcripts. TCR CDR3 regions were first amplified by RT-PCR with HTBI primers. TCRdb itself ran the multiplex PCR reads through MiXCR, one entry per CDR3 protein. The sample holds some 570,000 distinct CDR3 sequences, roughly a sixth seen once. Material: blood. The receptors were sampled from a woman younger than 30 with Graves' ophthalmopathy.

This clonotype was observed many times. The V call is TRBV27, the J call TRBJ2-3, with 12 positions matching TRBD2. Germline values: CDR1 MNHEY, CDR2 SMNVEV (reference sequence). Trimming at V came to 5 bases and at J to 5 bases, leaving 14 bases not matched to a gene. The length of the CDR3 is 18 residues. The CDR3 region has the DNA TGTGCCAGCAGTACTATTGCCCCTAGCGGGAGGGCGGAAGATACGCAGTATTTT. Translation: CASSTIAPSGRAEDTQYF.

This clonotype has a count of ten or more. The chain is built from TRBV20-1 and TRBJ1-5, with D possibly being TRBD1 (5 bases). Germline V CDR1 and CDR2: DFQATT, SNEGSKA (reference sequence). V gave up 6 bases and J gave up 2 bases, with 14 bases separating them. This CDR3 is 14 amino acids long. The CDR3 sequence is CSASWGNGNQPQHF. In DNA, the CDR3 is TGCAGTGCCTCTTGGGGGAATGGCAATCAGCCCCAGCATTTT.

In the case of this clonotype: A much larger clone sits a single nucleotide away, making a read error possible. DNA of the CDR3: TGTGCCAGCAGCGAGGGGGTCCGCACAGATACGCAGTATTTT. Its protein is CASSEGVRTDTQYF. V gene TRBV2 combines with J gene TRBJ2-3; perhaps TRBD1 as D (6 bases). Trimming pared 6 bases from V and 1 base from J, leaving 11 bases between. Germline assignment: CDR1 SNHLY and CDR2 FYNNEI. The CDR3 has 14 residues.

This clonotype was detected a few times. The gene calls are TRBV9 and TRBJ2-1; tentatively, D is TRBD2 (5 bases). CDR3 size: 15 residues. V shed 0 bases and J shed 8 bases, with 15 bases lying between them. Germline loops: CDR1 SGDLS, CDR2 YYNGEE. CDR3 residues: CASSVATIGADEQFF. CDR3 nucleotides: TGTGCCAGCAGCGTAGCTACGATAGGAGCGGATGAGCAGTTCTTC.

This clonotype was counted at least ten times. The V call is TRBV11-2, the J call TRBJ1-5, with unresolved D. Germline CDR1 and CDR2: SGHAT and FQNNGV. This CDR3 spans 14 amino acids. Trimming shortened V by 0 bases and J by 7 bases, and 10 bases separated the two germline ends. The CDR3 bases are TGTGCCAGCAGCTTAGATGCGGCTTGGCAGCCCCAGCATTTT. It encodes CASSLDAAWQPQHF.

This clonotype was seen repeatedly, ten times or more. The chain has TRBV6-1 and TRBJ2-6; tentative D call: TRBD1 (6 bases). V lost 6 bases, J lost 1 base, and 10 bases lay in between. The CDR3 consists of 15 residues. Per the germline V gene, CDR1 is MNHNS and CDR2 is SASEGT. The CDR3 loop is CASSYTGSGANVLTF. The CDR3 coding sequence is TGTGCCAGCAGCTATACAGGGTCTGGGGCCAACGTCCTGACTTTC.

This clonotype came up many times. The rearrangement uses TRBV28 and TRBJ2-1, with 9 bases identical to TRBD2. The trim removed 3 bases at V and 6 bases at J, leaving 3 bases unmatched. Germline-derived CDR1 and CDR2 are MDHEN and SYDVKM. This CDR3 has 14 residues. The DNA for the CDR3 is TGTGCCAGCAGTTTTAGCGGGAGAATCAATGAGCAGTTCTTC. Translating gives CASSFSGRINEQFF.

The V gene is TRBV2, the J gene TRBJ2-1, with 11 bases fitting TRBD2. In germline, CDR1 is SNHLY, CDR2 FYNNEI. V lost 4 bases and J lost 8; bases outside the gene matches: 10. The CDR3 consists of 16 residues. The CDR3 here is CASSGGLAGGWDEQFF. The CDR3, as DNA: TGTGCCAGCAGTGGTGGACTAGCGGGCGGCTGGGATGAGCAGTTCTTC.

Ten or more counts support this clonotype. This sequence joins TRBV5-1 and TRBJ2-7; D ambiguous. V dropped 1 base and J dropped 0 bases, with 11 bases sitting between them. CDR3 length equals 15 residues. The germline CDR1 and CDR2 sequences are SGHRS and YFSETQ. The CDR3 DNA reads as TGCGCCAGCAGCTTGCGCAGCGATAGCTCCTACGAGCAGTACTTC. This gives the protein CASSLRSDSSYEQYF.

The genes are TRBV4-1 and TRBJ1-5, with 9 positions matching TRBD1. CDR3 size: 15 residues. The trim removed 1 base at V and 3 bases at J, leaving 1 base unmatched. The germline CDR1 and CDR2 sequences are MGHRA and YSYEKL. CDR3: CASSQGTGDNQPQHF. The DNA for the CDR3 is TGCGCCAGCAGCCAAGGGACAGGGGACAATCAGCCCCAGCATTTT.

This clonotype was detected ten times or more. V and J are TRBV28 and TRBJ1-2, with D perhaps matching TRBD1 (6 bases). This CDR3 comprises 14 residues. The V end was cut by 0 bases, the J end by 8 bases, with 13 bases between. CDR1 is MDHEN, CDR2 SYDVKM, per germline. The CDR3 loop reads CASSLWKQGQGYTF. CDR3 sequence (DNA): TGTGCCAGCAGTTTATGGAAACAGGGACAAGGCTACACCTTC.

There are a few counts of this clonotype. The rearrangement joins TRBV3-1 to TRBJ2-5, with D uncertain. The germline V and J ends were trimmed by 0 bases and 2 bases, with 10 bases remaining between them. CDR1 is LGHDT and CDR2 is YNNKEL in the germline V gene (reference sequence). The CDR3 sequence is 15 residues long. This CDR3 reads CASSQDPSRQETQYF. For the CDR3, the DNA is TGTGCCAGCAGCCAAGATCCAAGTCGTCAAGAGACCCAGTACTTC.

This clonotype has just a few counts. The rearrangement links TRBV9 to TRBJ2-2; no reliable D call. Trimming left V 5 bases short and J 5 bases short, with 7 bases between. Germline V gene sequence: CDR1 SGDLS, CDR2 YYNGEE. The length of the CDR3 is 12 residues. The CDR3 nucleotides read TGTGCCAGCAGATATGGGACCGGGGAGCTGTTTTTT. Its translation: CASRYGTGELFF.

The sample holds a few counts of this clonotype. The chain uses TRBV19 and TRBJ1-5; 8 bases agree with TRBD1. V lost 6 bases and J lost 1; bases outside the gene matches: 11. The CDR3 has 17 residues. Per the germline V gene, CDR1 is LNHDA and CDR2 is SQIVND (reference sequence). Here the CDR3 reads CASSQPTGGRSNQPQHF. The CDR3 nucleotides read TGTGCCAGTAGCCAGCCCACAGGGGGTAGAAGCAATCAGCCCCAGCATTTT.

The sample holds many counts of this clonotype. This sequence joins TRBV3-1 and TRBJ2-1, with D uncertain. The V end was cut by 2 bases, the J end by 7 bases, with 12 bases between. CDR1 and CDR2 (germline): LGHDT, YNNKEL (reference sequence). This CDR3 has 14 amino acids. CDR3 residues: CASSQFGPLNEQFF. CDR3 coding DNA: TGTGCCAGCAGCCAATTTGGACCCCTTAATGAGCAGTTCTTC.

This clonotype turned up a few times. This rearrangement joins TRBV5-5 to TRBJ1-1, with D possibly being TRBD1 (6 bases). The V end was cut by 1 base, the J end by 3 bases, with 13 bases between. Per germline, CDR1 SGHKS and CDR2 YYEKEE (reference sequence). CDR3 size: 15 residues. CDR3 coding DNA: TGTGCCAGCAGCTTGACCTACAGGGAGTACACTGAAGCTTTCTTT. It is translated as CASSLTYREYTEAFF. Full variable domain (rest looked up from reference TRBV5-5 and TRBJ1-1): DAGVTQSPTHLIKTRGQQVTLRCSPISGHKSVSWYQQVLGQGPQFIFQYYEKEERGRGNFPDRFSARQFPNYSSELNVNALLLGDSALYLCASSLTYREYTEAFFGQGTRLTVV.

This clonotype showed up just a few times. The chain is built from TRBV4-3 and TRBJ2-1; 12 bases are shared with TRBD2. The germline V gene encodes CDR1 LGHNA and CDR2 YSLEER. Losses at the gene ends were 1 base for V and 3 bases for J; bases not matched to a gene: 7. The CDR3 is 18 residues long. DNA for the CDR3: TGCGCCAGCAGCCAAGGCCCCCGGACTAGCGGGGACTACAATGAGCAGTTCTTC. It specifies CASSQGPRTSGDYNEQFF.

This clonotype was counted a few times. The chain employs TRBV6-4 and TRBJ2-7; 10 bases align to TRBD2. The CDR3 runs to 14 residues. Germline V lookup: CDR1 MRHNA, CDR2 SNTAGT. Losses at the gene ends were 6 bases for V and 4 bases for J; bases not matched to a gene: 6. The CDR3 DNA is TGTGCCAGCAGGGAAGCGGGAGGGCTTTACGAGCAGTACTTC. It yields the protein CASREAGGLYEQYF.

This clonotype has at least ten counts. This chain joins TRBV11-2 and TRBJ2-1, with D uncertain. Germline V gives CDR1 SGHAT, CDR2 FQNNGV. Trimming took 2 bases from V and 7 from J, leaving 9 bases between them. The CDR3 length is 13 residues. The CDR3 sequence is CASSLYVGNEQFF. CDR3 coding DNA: TGTGCCAGCAGCTTATATGTTGGGAATGAGCAGTTCTTC.

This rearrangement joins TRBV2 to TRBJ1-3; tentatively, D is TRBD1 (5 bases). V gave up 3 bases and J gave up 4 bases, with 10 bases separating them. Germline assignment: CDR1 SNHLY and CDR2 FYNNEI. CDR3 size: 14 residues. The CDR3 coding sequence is TGTGCCAGCAGTGAGTCACAGGCCGGAAACACCATATATTTT. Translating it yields CASSESQAGNTIYF.

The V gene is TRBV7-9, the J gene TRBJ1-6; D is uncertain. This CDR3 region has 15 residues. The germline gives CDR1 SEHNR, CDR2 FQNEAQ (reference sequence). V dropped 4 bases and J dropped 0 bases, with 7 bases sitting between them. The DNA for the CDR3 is TGTGCCAGCAGCTCCCGGGACTCCTATAATTCACCCCTCCACTTT. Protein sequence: CASSSRDSYNSPLHF.

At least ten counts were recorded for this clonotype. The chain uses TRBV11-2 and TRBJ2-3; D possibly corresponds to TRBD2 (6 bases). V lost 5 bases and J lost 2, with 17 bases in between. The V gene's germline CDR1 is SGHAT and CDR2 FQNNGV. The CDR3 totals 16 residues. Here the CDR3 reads CASSTTAGRTTDTQYF. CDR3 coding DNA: TGTGCCAGCAGCACGACAGCGGGCCGAACCACAGATACGCAGTATTTT.

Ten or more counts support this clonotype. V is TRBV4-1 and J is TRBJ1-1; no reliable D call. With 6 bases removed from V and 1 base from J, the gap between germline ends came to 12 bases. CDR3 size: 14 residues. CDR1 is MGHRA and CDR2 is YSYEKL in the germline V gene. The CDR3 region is CASSQAAPNTEAFF. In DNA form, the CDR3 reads TGCGCCAGCAGTCAGGCGGCCCCGAACACTGAAGCTTTCTTT.

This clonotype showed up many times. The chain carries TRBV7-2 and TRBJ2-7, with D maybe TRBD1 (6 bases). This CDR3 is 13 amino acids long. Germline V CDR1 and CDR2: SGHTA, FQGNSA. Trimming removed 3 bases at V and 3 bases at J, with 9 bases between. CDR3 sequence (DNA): TGTGCCAGCAGCTTGGGCAGGGGCTACGAGCAGTACTTC. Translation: CASSLGRGYEQYF.